This TCR beta chain was profiled in a study of shared clonotypes between healthy human individuals. Study-wide background: Donors consisted of two women and a few men between 18 and 49.

For this clone: Its antigen is unidentified.

Study-level points and caveats: Generally, estimated richness proved larger in naive subsets than it did in memory subsets.

Original methodology: ImmunoSEQ junction-only sequences lacked quality scores, so their filtering differed. Profiled with immunoSEQ multiplex PCR; TCRdb holds only in-frame clones, not every one. V and J calls and clone size are copied from that table; D and trimming were computed from the DNA. The data show over a million clones, roughly 96% seen once. The CDR3 totals 13 residues. The V and J ends lost 2 bases and 3 bases respectively, with 9 bases between them. Germline V gives CDR1 SGHRS, CDR2 YFSETQ. The rearrangement joins TRBV5-1 to TRBJ2-7; the D is unclear. The source is a man aged 25-45 years in good health. Sequenced: naive CD4+ T cells sorted from blood. The subset is: CD45RA+ positively selected. The CDR3 protein is CASSFQKDYEQYF. The CDR3 nucleotides are TGCGCCAGCAGCTTCCAGAAAGACTACGAGCAGTACTTC.